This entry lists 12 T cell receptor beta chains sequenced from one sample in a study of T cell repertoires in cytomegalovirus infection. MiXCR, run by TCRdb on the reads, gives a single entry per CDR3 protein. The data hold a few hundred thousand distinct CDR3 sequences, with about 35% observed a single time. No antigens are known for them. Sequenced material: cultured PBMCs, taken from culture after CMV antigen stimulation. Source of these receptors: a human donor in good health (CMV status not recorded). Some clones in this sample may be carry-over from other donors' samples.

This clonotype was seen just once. CDR3 region: CASSYLGTSHAYEQYF. CDR3 bases: TGTGCCAGCAGTTACTTGGGGACATCTCATGCCTACGAGCAGTACTTC. V usage is TRBV6-5 and J usage is TRBJ2-7; weak D call: TRBD1 (6 bases). Trimming pared 1 base from V and 2 bases from J, leaving 15 bases between. CDR3 length: 16 amino acids. CDR1 MNHEY and CDR2 SVGAGI come from the germline V gene.

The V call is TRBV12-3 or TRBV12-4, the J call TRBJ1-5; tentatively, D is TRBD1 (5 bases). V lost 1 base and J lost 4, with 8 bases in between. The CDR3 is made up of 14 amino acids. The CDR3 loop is CASSLVGPNQPQHF. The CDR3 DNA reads TGTGCCAGCAGTTTAGTGGGACCGAATCAGCCCCAGCATTTT.

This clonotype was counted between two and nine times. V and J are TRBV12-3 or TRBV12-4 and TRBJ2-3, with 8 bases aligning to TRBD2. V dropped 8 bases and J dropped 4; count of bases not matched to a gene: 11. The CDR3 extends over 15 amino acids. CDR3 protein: CASLTAGVAPDTQYF. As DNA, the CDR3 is TGTGCCAGCCTTACAGCGGGAGTGGCCCCAGATACGCAGTATTTT.

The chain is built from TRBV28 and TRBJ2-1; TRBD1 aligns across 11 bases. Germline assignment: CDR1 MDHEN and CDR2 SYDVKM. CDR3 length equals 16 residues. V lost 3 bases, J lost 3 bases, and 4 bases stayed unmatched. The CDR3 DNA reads TGTGCCAGCAGTTTCCCGGGACAGGGGGGCTACAATGAGCAGTTCTTC. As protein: CASSFPGQGGYNEQFF.

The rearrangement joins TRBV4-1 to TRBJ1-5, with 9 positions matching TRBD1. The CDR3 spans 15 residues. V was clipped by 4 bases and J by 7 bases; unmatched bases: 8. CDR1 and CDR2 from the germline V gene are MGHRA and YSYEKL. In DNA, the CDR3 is TGCGCCAGCAGCCTCCACCTGACAGGGGGACAGCCCCAGCATTTT. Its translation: CASSLHLTGGQPQHF.

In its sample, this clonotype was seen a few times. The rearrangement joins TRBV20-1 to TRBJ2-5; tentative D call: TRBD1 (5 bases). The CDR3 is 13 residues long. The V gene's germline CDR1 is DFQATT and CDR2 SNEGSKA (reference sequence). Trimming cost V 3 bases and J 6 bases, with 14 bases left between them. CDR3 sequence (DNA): TGCAGTGCTAGGAAGAAGGGGCAGCAGACCCAGTACTTC. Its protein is CSARKKGQQTQYF.

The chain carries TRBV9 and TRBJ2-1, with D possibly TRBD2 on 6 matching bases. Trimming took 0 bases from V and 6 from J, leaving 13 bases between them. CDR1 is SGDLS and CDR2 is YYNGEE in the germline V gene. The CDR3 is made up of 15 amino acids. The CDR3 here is CASSVDGGKGNEQFF. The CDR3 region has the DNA TGTGCCAGCAGCGTAGATGGCGGGAAGGGCAATGAGCAGTTCTTC.

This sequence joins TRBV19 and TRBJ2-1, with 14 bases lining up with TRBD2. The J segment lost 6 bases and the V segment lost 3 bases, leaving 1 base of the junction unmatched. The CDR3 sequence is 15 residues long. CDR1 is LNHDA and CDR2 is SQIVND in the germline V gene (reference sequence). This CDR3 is CASSIGLAGGNEQFF. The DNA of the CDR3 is TGTGCCAGTAGTATCGGACTAGCGGGAGGCAATGAGCAGTTCTTC.

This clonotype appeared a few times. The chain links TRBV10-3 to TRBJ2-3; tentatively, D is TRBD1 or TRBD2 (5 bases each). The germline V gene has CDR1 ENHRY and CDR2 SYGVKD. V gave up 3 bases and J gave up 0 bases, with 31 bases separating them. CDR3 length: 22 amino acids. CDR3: CAISDPALGVPGPSASTDTQYF. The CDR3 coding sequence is TGTGCCATCAGTGACCCGGCGCTGGGGGTCCCGGGGCCGAGTGCTAGCACAGATACGCAGTATTTT.

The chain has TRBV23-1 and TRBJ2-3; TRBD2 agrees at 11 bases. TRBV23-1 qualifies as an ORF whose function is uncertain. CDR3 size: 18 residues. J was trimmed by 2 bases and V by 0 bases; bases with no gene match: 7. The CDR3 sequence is CASSQSKASGRSTDTQYF. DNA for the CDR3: TGCGCCAGCAGTCAATCCAAGGCTAGCGGGAGGTCCACAGATACGCAGTATTTT.

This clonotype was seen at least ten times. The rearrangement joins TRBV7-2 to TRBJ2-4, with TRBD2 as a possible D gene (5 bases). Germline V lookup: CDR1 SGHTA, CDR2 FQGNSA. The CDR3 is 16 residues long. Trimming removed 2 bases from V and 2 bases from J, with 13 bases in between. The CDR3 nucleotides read TGTGCCAGCAGCTTAACTGGATCGGGAACCAAAAACATTCAGTACTTC. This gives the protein CASSLTGSGTKNIQYF. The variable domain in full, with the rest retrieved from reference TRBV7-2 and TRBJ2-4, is GAGVSQSPSNKVTEKGKDVELRCDPISGHTALYWYRQSLGQGLEFLIYFQGNSAPDKSGLPSDRFSAERTGGSVSTLTIQRTQQEDSAVYLCASSLTGSGTKNIQYFGAGTRLSVL.

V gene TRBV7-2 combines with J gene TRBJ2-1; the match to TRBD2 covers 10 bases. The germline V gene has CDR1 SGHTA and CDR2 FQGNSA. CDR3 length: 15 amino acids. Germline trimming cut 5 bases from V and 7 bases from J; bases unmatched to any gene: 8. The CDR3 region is CASSQKAGGPNEQFF. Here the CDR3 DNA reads TGTGCCAGCAGCCAAAAAGCGGGAGGGCCGAATGAGCAGTTCTTC.